The 5 T cell receptor beta chains below were found in one sample sequenced in a study of neurological immune-mediated disorders. TCRdb fed the 5' RACE reads into MiXCR, producing one record per CDR3 protein. This table has tens of thousands of distinct CDR3 sequences, about 9.3% appearing once. The sequencing sample was made of PBMCs. These receptors came from a woman aged 40-49 years with HTLV-1-associated myelopathy (HAM/TSP).

This clonotype has ten or more counts. The germline gene is not matched at one end of the junction; a read error may be the cause. The chain couples TRBV3-1 to TRBJ2-3, with D perhaps given as TRBD1 or TRBD2 (5 bases each). Germline-derived CDR1 and CDR2 are LGHDT and YNNKEL (reference sequence). The CDR3 spans 13 residues. The CDR3, as DNA: TGTGCCAGCAGCCAAGAAGGTGGGGGAAGGTACTCTTTT. Amino acids: CASSQEGGGRYSF.

This clonotype was detected many times. The chain uses TRBV4-1 and TRBJ2-1, with a tentative D call TRBD1 (6 bases). Trimming left V 1 base short and J 4 bases short, with 11 bases between. Germline V CDR1 and CDR2: MGHRA, YSYEKL. The CDR3 totals 15 residues. This chain's CDR3 is CASSQAGVPYNEQFF. The CDR3 coding sequence is TGCGCCAGCAGCCAAGCAGGGGTCCCGTACAATGAGCAGTTCTTC.

This clonotype has ten or more counts. The chain carries TRBV29-1 and TRBJ1-2; D possibly corresponds to TRBD1 (6 bases). The V end lost 5 bases, the J end lost 0 bases, and 13 bases lay between the germline ends. The CDR3 loop spans 14 amino acids. Germline V gives CDR1 SQVTM, CDR2 ANQGSEA. CDR3 sequence: CSVTTSGANYGYTF. The CDR3 DNA follows: TGCAGCGTTACCACCTCAGGGGCTAACTATGGCTACACCTTC.

The table lists this clonotype with many counts. The V and J genes are TRBV5-1 and TRBJ1-6, with D unresolved. Germline V lookup: CDR1 SGHRS, CDR2 YFSETQ. Trimming took off 5 bases at V and 12 bases at J, with 24 bases between the two ends. The CDR3 spans 16 residues. CDR3 sequence reads: CASSLSGTTDRGPLHF. The CDR3 coding sequence is TGCGCCAGCAGTCTCTCAGGCACCACGGACCGGGGACCCCTCCACTTT.

With regard to this clonotype: This may be a read error, as it is one base from a much larger clone. The chain couples TRBV5-1 to TRBJ2-7, with 9 bases identical to TRBD1. Germline CDR1 and CDR2: SGHRS and YFSETQ. The CDR3 runs to 17 residues. The chain's CDR3 is CASSLVFGQGFSYELYF. CDR3 coding DNA: TGCGCCAGCAGCTTAGTCTTCGGACAGGGGTTTTCCTACGAGCTGTACTTC.